This entry concerns a single T cell receptor (beta chain). As yet, its antigen is unknown. The table came from immunoSEQ multiplex PCR; TCRdb's copy has only in-frame clones and leaves some out. The data contain thousands of clones, 25% to 30% of them singletons. The entry originates in a study of T cells in localized non-small cell lung cancer. General study results and limits: Because only a single region of the tumor was sequenced, heterogeneity remains possible. Paired adjacent lung recovered a median approximately 62 of the top 100 tumor clones.

There are 19 residues in the CDR3. Germline V gives CDR1 MNHEY, CDR2 SMNVEV (reference sequence). V was clipped by 2 bases and J by 6 bases, with 28 bases between them. The rearrangement joins TRBV27 to TRBJ1-1; a weak D match, TRBD1 (6 bases). This receptor was obtained from an older male donor with stage I lung adenocarcinoma. Sample: lung tumor tissue, taken before any cancer treatment. As DNA, the CDR3 is TGTGCCAGCAGTTTAAACGTTCTTCCGGGGGCGCGGGGTTACGCTGAAGCTTTCTTT. This codes for CASSLNVLPGARGYAEAFF.